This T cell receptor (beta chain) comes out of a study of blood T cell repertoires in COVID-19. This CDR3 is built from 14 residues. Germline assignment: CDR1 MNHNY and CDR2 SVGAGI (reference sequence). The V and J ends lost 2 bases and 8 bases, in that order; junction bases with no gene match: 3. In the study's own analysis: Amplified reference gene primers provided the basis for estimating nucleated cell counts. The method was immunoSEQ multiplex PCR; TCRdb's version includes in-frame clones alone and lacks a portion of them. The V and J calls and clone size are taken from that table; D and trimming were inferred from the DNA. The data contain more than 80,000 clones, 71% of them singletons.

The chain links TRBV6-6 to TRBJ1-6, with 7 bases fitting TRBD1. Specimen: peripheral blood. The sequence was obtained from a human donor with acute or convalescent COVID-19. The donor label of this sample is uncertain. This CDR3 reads CASSYDRAYSPLHF. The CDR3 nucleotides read TGTGCCAGCAGTTACGACAGGGCATATTCACCCCTCCACTTT.